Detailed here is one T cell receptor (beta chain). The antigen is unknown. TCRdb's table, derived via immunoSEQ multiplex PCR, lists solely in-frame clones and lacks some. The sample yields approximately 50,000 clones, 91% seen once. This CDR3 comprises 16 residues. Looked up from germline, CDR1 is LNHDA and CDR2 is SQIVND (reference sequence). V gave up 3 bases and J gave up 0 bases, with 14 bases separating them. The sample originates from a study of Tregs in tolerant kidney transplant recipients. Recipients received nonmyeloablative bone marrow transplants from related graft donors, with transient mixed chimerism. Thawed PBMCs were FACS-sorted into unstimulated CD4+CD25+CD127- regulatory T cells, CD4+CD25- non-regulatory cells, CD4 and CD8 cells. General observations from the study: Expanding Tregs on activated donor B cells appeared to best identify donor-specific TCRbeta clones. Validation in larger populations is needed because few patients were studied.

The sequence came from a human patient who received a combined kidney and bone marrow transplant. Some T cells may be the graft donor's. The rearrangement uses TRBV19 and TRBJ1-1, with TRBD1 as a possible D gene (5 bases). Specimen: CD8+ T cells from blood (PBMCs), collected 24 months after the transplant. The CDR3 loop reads CASSIPPGGVNTEAFF. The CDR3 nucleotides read TGTGCCAGTAGTATCCCTCCCGGGGGAGTGAACACTGAAGCTTTCTTT.